These T cell receptor beta chains were read from a single sample in a study of identical twins. TCRdb reprocessed the 5' RACE reads with MiXCR, giving one entry per CDR3 protein. The sample records about 920,000 distinct CDR3 sequences, roughly an eighth being singletons. The same sample was also used in a study of yellow fever vaccine responses in identical twins.

Specimen: PBMCs. These receptors were obtained from a woman in her late teens or twenties in good health. Both conserved end residues are part of each CDR3. The order of the fields is D gene, clone size, CDR3 length, V gene, J gene, CDR3 protein, CDR3 DNA. A D gene is named only where the DNA matches it firmly. Clone size is not always given. Where it is, it says once, few, many or a class for expanded clones.

>-|-|13|TRBV12-3/TRBV12-4|TRBJ2-7
CASSGIAGYEQYF
TGTGCCAGCAGTGGGATAGCTGGGTACGAGCAGTACTTC
>-|-|14|TRBV12-3/TRBV12-4|TRBJ1-6
CASTYRQGYSPLHF
TGTGCCAGCACATATCGGCAGGGGTATTCACCCCTCCACTTT
>TRBD2|-|15|TRBV5-1|TRBJ2-7
CASSPGTSRTYEQYF
TGCGCCAGCAGCCCCGGGACTAGCAGAACCTACGAGCAGTACTTC
>-|many|15|TRBV10-3|TRBJ1-1
CAISEPSGGNTEAFF
TGTGCCATCAGTGAGCCGAGTGGGGGGAACACTGAAGCTTTCTTT
>-|few|14|TRBV12-3/TRBV12-4|TRBJ2-2
CASSSGDYTGELFF
TGTGCCAGCAGTTCGGGGGACTACACCGGGGAGCTGTTTTTT
>-|few|17|TRBV5-1|TRBJ2-2
CASSTGHGLTLSGELFF
TGCGCCAGCAGCACTGGACACGGGCTTACGTTGTCCGGGGAGCTGTTTTTT
>TRBD2|-|12|TRBV25-1|TRBJ2-7
CAESRGRDEQYF
TGTGCCGAATCGCGAGGGAGGGACGAGCAGTACTTC
>-|-|15|TRBV7-9|TRBJ2-1
CASSLGVLGETEQFF
TGTGCCAGCAGCTTAGGAGTCTTGGGGGAGACGGAGCAGTTCTTC
>TRBD1|-|16|TRBV7-9|TRBJ2-1
CASSSQGDQDAMGQFF
TGTGCCAGCAGCTCCCAGGGGGATCAGGATGCAATGGGGCAGTTCTTC
>TRBD1|many|15|TRBV10-2|TRBJ1-4
CASSEFDRGGEKLFF
TGCGCCAGCAGTGAATTTGACAGGGGGGGTGAAAAACTGTTTTTT
>TRBD2|-|15|TRBV20-1|TRBJ2-5
CSAKPSGGRQETQYF
TGCAGTGCTAAACCTAGCGGGGGGCGGCAAGAGACCCAGTACTTC
>-|few|14|TRBV10-1|TRBJ2-5
CASSPGLGSETQYF
TGCGCCAGCAGTCCTGGACTTGGTAGTGAGACCCAGTACTTC
>-|few|13|TRBV3-1|TRBJ2-5
CASSRSWEETQYF
TGTGCCAGCAGCCGCTCCTGGGAGGAGACCCAGTACTTC
>-|many|14|TRBV4-1|TRBJ1-3
CASTGLGSGNTIYF
TGCGCCAGCACTGGACTTGGCTCTGGAAACACCATATATTTT
>-|few|15|TRBV7-8|TRBJ2-1
CASSGRDGAYNEQFF
TGTGCCAGCAGCGGGCGGGACGGAGCCTACAATGAGCAGTTCTTC
>-|-|15|TRBV7-9|TRBJ2-3
CASSLGDGATDTQYF
TGTGCCAGCAGCTTAGGTGACGGGGCCACAGATACGCAGTATTTT
>-|few|18|TRBV4-2|TRBJ2-6
CASSSQAPDSSGANVLTF
TGTGCCAGCAGCTCCCAGGCACCAGATAGCTCTGGGGCCAACGTCCTGACTTTC
>TRBD2|few|20|TRBV24-1|TRBJ2-1
CATSDLPNFSGRGSYNEQFF
TGTGCCACCAGTGATTTGCCTAATTTCAGCGGGAGAGGATCCTACAATGAGCAGTTCTTC
>-|-|15|TRBV3-1|TRBJ1-2
CASSQAAKPNYGYTF
TGTGCCAGCAGCCAGGCAGCAAAGCCTAACTATGGCTACACCTTC
>-|few|14|TRBV12-3/TRBV12-4|TRBJ1-5
CASTKGTNNQPQHF
TGTGCCAGCACCAAAGGGACAAACAATCAGCCCCAGCATTTT
>TRBD2|-|12|TRBV19|TRBJ2-2
CASGRTDGELFF
TGTGCCAGCGGGAGGACGGACGGGGAGCTGTTTTTT
>-|-|13|TRBV5-1|TRBJ1-2
CASSGEYNYGYTF
TGCGCCAGCAGCGGTGAATACAACTATGGCTACACCTTC
>-|few|15|TRBV12-3/TRBV12-4|TRBJ2-6
CASLNGGSGANVLTF
TGTGCCTCCCTAAACGGGGGCTCTGGGGCCAACGTCCTGACTTTC
>TRBD1|-|16|TRBV11-2|TRBJ2-5
CASSLPGQAGRETQYF
TGTGCCAGCAGCTTACCGGGACAGGCCGGCAGAGAGACCCAGTACTTC
>-|many|15|TRBV7-9|TRBJ2-7
CASSLGSSGSYEQYF
TGTGCCAGCAGCCTAGGTAGTAGCGGTTCCTACGAGCAGTACTTC
>-|few|12|TRBV7-2|TRBJ2-1
CASSPPGLEQFF
TGTGCCAGCAGCCCCCCCGGACTAGAGCAGTTCTTC
>TRBD2|-|15|TRBV4-1|TRBJ2-1
CASSQLLAGVDEQFF
TGCGCCAGCAGCCAGCTACTAGCGGGAGTGGATGAGCAGTTCTTC
>TRBD2|few|17|TRBV20-1|TRBJ2-1
CSASPPRLAGGQNEQFF
TGCAGTGCATCTCCCCCTCGACTAGCGGGAGGGCAAAATGAGCAGTTCTTC
>-|many|15|TRBV28|TRBJ1-5
CASSTSTAINQPQHF
TGTGCCAGCAGTACCTCGACAGCCATCAATCAGCCCCAGCATTTT
>-|few|16|TRBV5-1|TRBJ2-5
CASSFGGGSLPETQYF
TGCGCCAGCAGCTTTGGGGGCGGGTCCCTCCCTGAGACCCAGTACTTC
>TRBD1|-|16|TRBV12-3/TRBV12-4|TRBJ2-1
CASSLDSWTGDNEQFF
TGTGCCAGCAGTTTAGATAGTTGGACAGGGGACAATGAGCAGTTCTTC
>-|few|15|TRBV5-5|TRBJ2-1
CASSLDRTLYNEQFF
TGTGCCAGCAGCTTGGACAGAACATTATACAATGAGCAGTTCTTC
>TRBD2|many|19|TRBV10-3|TRBJ2-1
CAISRGLAGPSSPYNEQFF
TGTGCCATCAGTCGAGGACTAGCGGGACCCTCCTCCCCCTACAATGAGCAGTTCTTC
>-|few|13|TRBV6-2/TRBV6-3|TRBJ2-2
CASSRFLAGELFF
TGTGCCAGCAGCCGATTCTTAGCCGGGGAGCTGTTTTTT
>-|few|12|TRBV20-1|TRBJ2-5
CSARAYLETQYF
TGCAGTGCTAGGGCCTACCTAGAGACCCAGTACTTC
>-|many|13|TRBV12-3/TRBV12-4|TRBJ2-3
CASSLANTDTQYF
TGTGCCAGCAGTTTAGCCAATACAGATACGCAGTATTTT
>TRBD2|-|18|TRBV6-5|TRBJ2-5
CASSYFRLASGYQETQYF
TGTGCCAGCAGTTACTTTAGGCTTGCTAGCGGGTACCAAGAGACCCAGTACTTC
>-|-|11|TRBV2|TRBJ1-1
CASSGPRIAFF
TGTGCCAGCAGTGGACCACGGATAGCTTTCTTT
>TRBD2|few|15|TRBV24-1|TRBJ2-1
CATSDSGLAGNEQFF
TGTGCCACCAGTGATTCGGGACTAGCAGGAAATGAGCAGTTCTTC
>TRBD2|many|15|TRBV6-1|TRBJ2-1
CASSGLAGGIDEQFF
TGTGCCAGCAGCGGGCTAGCGGGAGGGATTGATGAGCAGTTCTTC
>-|many|15|TRBV7-2|TRBJ2-3
CASSAGQFQRDTQYF
TGTGCCAGCAGCGCTGGACAGTTCCAGAGGGATACGCAGTATTTT
>-|few|14|TRBV29-1|TRBJ1-4
CSVGRGARDEKLFF
TGCAGCGTTGGCCGGGGGGCGCGAGATGAAAAACTGTTTTTT
>-|-|14|TRBV20-1|TRBJ1-2
CSASPGQQFYGYTF
TGCAGTGCTAGCCCTGGACAGCAATTCTATGGCTACACCTTC
>-|few|11|TRBV20-1|TRBJ2-7
CSARLRGEQYF
TGCAGTGCTAGATTAAGGGGCGAGCAGTACTTC
>-|few|14|TRBV28|TRBJ2-5
CASSLIASRETQYF
TGTGCCAGCAGTTTAATCGCCAGCAGAGAGACCCAGTACTTC
>-|many|11|TRBV6-5|TRBJ2-4
CASSLGTIQYF
TGTGCCAGCAGTCTTGGGACCATTCAGTACTTC
>-|-|14|TRBV10-3|TRBJ2-7
CAAADWGLTYEQYF
TGTGCCGCTGCAGATTGGGGGCTAACCTACGAGCAGTACTTC
>TRBD2|-|14|TRBV24-1|TRBJ2-1
CATSDPGLVHEQFF
TGTGCCACCAGTGACCCTGGACTAGTCCATGAGCAGTTCTTC
>-|-|15|TRBV7-4|TRBJ2-1
CASSFRQYSYNEQFF
TGTGCCAGCAGCTTCAGACAGTACTCCTACAATGAGCAGTTCTTC
>TRBD2|-|17|TRBV5-1|TRBJ2-1
CASSRLPSGRAGDEQFF
TGCGCCAGCAGCAGACTGCCGAGCGGGAGGGCCGGGGATGAGCAGTTCTTC
>-|-|13|TRBV20-1|TRBJ2-2
CSAGQENTGELFF
TGCAGTGCGGGACAAGAGAACACCGGGGAGCTGTTTTTT
>-|many|16|TRBV15|TRBJ1-6
CATSRDSSSYNSPLHF
TGTGCCACCAGCAGAGATTCAAGCTCCTATAATTCACCCCTCCACTTT
>TRBD1|few|17|TRBV7-8|TRBJ1-1
CASSLAYEGTGGTEAFF
TGTGCCAGCAGCTTAGCGTATGAGGGGACAGGAGGTACTGAAGCTTTCTTT
>TRBD2|-|15|TRBV3-1|TRBJ2-2
CASRSFGSGAGELFF
TGTGCCAGCAGATCCTTTGGGAGCGGGGCCGGGGAGCTGTTTTTT
>-|-|13|TRBV20-1|TRBJ1-1
CSASQGLGTEAFF
TGCAGTGCTAGCCAGGGATTGGGCACTGAAGCTTTCTTT